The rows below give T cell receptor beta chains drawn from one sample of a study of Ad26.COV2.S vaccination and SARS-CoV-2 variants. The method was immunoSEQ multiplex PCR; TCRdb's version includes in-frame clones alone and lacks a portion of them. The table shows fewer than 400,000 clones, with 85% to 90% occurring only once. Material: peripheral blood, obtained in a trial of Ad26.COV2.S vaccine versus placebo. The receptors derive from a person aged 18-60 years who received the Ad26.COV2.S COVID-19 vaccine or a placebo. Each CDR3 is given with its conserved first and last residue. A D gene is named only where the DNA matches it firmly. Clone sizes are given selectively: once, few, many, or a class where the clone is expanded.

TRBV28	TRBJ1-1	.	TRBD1	CASSFLLTGRTEAFF	TGTGCCAGCAGTTTCCTTCTGACAGGGAGGACTGAAGCTTTCTTT
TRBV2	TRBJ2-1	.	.	CASSREPGSYNEQFF	TGTGCCAGCAGCCGGGAGCCCGGCTCCTACAATGAGCAGTTCTTC
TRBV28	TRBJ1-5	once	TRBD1	CASSRGPSNQPQHF	TGTGCCAGCAGCAGGGGGCCTAGCAATCAGCCCCAGCATTTT
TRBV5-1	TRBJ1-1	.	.	CASSLSGVEITEAFF	TGCGCCAGCAGCCTATCGGGGGTCGAGATCACTGAAGCTTTCTTT
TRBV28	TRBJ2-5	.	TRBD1	CASSFDRVSQETQYF	TGTGCCAGCAGTTTTGACAGGGTATCTCAAGAGACCCAGTACTTC
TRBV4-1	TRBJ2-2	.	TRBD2	CASSQGRWTSEPNTGELFF	TGCGCCAGCAGCCAAGGCCGGTGGACTAGCGAGCCGAACACCGGGGAGCTGTTTTTT
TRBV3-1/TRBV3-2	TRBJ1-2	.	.	CASSRTPNYGYTF	TGTGCCAGCAGCCGGACACCTAACTATGGCTACACCTTC
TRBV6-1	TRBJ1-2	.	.	CASSDLPAYLYGYTF	TGTGCCAGCAGTGACCTACCAGCATACCTCTATGGCTACACCTTC
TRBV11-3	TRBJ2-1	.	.	CASSSQDSSRNEQFF	TGTGCCAGCAGCTCACAGGACAGCTCTCGGAATGAGCAGTTCTTC
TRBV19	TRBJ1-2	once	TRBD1	CASSVGDSLFYGYTF	TGTGCCAGTAGTGTTGGGGACAGCCTTTTCTATGGCTACACCTTC
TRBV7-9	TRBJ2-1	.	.	CASSYRPPGAGKYNEQFF	TGTGCCAGCAGCTATCGACCCCCAGGAGCTGGGAAGTACAATGAGCAGTTCTTC
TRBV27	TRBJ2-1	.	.	CASSALEGNEQFF	TGTGCCAGCAGTGCTCTTGAGGGCAATGAGCAGTTCTTC
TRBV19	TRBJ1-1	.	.	CASRRKGSNTEAFF	TGTGCCAGTAGAAGGAAGGGGTCGAACACTGAAGCTTTCTTT
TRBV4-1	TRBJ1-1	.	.	CASSQESGMNTEAFF	TGCGCCAGCAGCCAAGAGTCGGGCATGAACACTGAAGCTTTCTTT
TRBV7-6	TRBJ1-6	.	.	CASSLGADNSPLHF	TGTGCCAGCAGCCTAGGGGCAGACAATTCACCCCTCCACTTT
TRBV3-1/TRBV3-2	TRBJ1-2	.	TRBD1	CASSQGQGLSGGYTF	TGTGCCAGCAGCCAAGGACAGGGCTTAAGTGGAGGCTACACCTTC
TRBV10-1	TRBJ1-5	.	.	CASSESIGPTRTVCNQPQHF	TGCGCCAGCAGTGAGTCGATAGGTCCTACCAGAACAGTATGCAATCAGCCCCAGCATTTT
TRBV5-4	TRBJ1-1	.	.	CASSFYKNGRGTEAFF	TGTGCCAGCAGCTTCTATAAAAACGGACGAGGGACTGAAGCTTTCTTT
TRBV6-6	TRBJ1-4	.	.	CASRIGGKLNEKLFF	TGTGCCAGCAGGATCGGGGGAAAACTAAATGAAAAACTGTTTTTT
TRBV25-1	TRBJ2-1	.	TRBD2	CASSDGLAGGPANEQFF	TGTGCCAGCAGTGACGGACTAGCGGGGGGCCCCGCCAATGAGCAGTTCTTC
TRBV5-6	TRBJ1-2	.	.	CASSLSGYGYTF	TGTGCCAGCAGCCTGTCAGGGTACGGCTACACCTTC
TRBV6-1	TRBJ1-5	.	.	CASSEGVLLAQPQHF	TGTGCCAGCAGTGAAGGTGTTTTGCTCGCTCAGCCCCAGCATTTT
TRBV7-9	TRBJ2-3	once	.	CASRKAVVETDTQYF	TGTGCCAGCAGGAAGGCCGTAGTAGAGACAGATACGCAGTATTTT
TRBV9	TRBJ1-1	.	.	CASSPPNPGSNTEAFF	TGTGCCAGCAGCCCACCCAATCCAGGGAGCAACACTGAAGCTTTCTTT
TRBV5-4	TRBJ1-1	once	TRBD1	CASSLTGASEAFF	TGTGCCAGCAGCTTAACAGGGGCCTCTGAAGCTTTCTTT
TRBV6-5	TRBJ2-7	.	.	CASSYSRDPPYEQYF	TGTGCCAGCAGTTACTCGAGGGACCCCCCCTACGAGCAGTACTTC
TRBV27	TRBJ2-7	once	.	CASSLWGVGEQYF	TGTGCCAGCAGTTTATGGGGGGTGGGCGAGCAGTACTTC
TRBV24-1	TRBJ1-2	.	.	CATSDPGTENYGYTF	TGTGCCACCAGTGACCCCGGGACGGAAAACTATGGCTACACCTTC
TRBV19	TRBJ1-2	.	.	CASSRAPLGYTF	TGTGCCAGTAGTAGAGCCCCGCTAGGCTACACCTTC
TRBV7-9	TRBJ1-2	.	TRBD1	CASSSGQGVGPSGYTF	TGTGCCAGCAGCTCGGGACAGGGGGTGGGCCCCAGCGGCTACACCTTC
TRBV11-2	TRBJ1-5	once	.	CASSLGVGGGQPQHF	TGTGCCAGCAGCTTGGGGGTCGGGGGGGGGCAGCCCCAGCATTTT